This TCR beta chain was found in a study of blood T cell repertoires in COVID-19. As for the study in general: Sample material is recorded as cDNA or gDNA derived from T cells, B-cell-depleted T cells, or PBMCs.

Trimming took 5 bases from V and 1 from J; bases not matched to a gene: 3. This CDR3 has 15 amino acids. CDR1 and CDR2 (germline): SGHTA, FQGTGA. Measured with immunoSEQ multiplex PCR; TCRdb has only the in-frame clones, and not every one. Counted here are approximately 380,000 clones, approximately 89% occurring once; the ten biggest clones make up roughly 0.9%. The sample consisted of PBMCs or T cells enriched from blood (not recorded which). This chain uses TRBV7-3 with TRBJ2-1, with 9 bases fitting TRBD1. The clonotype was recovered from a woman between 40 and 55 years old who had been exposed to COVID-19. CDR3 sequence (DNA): TGTGCCAGCAGCCGGACAGGGGAGTCCTACAATGAGCAGTTCTTC. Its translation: CASSRTGESYNEQFF.